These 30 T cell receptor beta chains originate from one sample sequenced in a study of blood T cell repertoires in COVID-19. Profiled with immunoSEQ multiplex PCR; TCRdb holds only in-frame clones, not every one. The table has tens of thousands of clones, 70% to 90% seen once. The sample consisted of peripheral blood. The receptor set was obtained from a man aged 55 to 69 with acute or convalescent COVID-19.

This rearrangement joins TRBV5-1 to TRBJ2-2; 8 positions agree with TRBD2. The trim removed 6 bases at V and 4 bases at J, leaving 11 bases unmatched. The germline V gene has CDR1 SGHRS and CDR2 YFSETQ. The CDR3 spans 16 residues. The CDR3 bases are TGCGCCAGCAACGGGGGGGGCCAGGGCGCCACCGGGGAGCTGTTTTTT. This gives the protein CASNGGGQGATGELFF.

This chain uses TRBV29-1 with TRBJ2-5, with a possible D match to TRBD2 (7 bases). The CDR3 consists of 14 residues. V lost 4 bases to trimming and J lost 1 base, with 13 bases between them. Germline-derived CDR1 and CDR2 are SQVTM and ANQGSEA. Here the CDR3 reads CSVGEGGVQETQYF. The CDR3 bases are TGCAGCGTTGGGGAGGGGGGCGTCCAAGAGACCCAGTACTTC.

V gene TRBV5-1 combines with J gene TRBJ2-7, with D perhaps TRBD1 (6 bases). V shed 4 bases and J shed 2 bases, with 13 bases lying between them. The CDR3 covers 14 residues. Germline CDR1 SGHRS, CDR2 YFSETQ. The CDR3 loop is CASSLRDITYEQYF. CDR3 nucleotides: TGCGCCAGCAGCCTCCGGGACATTACCTACGAGCAGTACTTC. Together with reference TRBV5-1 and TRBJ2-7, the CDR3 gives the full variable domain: KAGVTQTPRYLIKTRGQQVTLSCSPISGHRSVSWYQQTPGQGLQFLFEYFSETQRNKGNFPGRFSGRQFSNSRSEMNVSTLELGDSALYLCASSLRDITYEQYFGPGTRLTVT.

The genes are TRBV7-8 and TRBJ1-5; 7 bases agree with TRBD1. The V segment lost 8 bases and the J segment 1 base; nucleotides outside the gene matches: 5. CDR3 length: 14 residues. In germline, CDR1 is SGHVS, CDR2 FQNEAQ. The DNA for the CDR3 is TGTGCCAGCGAATCAGGGGGAAGCAATCAGCCCCAGCATTTT. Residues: CASESGGSNQPQHF.

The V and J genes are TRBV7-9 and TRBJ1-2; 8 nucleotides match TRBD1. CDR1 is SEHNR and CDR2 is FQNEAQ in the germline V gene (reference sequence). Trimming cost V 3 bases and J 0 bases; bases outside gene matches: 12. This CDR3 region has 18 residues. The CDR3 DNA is TGTGCCAGCAGCTTTCCGGACAGGGACGGATTCACTAACTATGGCTACACCTTC. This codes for CASSFPDRDGFTNYGYTF.

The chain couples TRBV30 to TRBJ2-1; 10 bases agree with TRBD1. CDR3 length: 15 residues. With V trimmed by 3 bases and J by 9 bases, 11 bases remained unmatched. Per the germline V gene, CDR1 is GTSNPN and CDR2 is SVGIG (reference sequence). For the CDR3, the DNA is TGTGCCTGGAGGGTGGGGACAGGGGCTACGCGTGAGCAGTTCTTC. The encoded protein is CAWRVGTGATREQFF. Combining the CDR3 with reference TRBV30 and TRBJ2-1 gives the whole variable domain SQTIHQWPATLVQPVGSPLSLECTVEGTSNPNLYWYRQAAGRGLQLLFYSVGIGQISSEVPQNLSASRPQDRQFILSSKKLLLSDSGFYLCAWRVGTGATREQFFGPGTRLTVL.

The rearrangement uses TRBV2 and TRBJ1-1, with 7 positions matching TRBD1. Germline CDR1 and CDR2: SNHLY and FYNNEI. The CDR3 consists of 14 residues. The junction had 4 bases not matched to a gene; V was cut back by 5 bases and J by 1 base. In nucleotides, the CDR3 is TGTGCCAGCAGTAGACAGGGCCCGAACACTGAAGCTTTCTTT. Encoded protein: CASSRQGPNTEAFF. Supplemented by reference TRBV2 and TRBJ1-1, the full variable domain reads EPEVTQTPSHQVTQMGQEVILRCVPISNHLYFYWYRQILGQKVEFLVSFYNNEISEKSEIFDDQFSVERPDGSNFTLKIRSTKLEDSAMYFCASSRQGPNTEAFFGQGTRLTVV.

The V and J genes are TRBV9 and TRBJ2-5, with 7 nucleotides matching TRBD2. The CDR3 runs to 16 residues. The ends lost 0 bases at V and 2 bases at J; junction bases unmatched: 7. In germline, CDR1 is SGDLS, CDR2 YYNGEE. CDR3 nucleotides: TGTGCCAGCAGCGTAGTGGGAGGGTGGCCACAAGAGACCCAGTACTTC. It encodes CASSVVGGWPQETQYF.

CDR3 protein: CASSLLGGGGDEQFF. In nucleotides, the CDR3 is TGTGCCAGCAGCCTGCTTGGGGGGGGCGGGGATGAGCAGTTCTTC. J is TRBJ2-1 and V is TRBV5-8; D is perhaps TRBD2 (7 bases). Germline V gene lookup returns CDR1 SGHTS and CDR2 YDEGEE. The CDR3 totals 15 residues. Trimming left V 4 bases short and J 8 bases short, with 19 bases between.

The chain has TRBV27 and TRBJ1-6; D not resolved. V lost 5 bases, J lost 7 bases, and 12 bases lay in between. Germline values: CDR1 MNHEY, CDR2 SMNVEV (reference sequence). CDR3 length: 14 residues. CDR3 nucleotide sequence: TGTGCCAGCAGTACCCACTTCGGGAATTCACCCCTCCACTTT. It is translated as CASSTHFGNSPLHF.

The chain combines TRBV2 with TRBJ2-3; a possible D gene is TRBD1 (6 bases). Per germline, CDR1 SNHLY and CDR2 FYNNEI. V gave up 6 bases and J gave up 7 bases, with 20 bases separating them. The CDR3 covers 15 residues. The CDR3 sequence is CASRGAQGQRNTQYF. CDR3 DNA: TGTGCCAGCAGGGGGGCCCAGGGGCAGAGAAATACGCAGTATTTT.

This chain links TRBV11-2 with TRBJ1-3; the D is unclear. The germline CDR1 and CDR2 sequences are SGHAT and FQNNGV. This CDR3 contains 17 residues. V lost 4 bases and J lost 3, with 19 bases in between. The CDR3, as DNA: TGTGCCAGCAGCTCTTTCACCGGGTCGGCGCGTGGAAACACCATATATTTT. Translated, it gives CASSSFTGSARGNTIYF.

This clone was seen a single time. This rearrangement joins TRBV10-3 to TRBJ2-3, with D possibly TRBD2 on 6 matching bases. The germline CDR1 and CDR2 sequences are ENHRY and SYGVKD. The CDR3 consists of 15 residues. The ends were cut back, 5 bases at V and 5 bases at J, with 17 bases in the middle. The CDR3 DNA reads TGTGCCATCAGTCCTGGATGGGGGGAGGTAGATACGCAGTATTTT. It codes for CAISPGWGEVDTQYF.

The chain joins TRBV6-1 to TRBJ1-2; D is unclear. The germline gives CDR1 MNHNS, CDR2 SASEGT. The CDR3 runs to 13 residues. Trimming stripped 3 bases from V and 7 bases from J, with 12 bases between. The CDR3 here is CASSDDGGGGYTF. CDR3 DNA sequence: TGTGCCAGCAGTGATGATGGAGGAGGTGGCTACACCTTC.

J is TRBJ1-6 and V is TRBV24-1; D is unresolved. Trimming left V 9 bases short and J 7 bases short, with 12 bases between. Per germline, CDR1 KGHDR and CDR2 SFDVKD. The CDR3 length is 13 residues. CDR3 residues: CATQSRENSPLHF. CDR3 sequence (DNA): TGTGCCACCCAATCAAGGGAGAATTCACCCCTCCACTTT.

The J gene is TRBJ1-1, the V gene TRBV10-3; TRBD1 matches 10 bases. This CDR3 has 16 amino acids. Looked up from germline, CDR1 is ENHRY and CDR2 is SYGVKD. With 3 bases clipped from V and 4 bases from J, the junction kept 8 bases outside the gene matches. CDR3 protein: CAISENTGQGSTEAFF. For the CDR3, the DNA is TGTGCCATCAGTGAAAATACGGGACAGGGGAGCACTGAAGCTTTCTTT.

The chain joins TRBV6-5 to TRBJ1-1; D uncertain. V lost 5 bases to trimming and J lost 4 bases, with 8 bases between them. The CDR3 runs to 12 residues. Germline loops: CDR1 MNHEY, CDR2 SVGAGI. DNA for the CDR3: TGTGCCAGCAGTCCCACGGTCACTGAAGCTTTCTTT. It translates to CASSPTVTEAFF.

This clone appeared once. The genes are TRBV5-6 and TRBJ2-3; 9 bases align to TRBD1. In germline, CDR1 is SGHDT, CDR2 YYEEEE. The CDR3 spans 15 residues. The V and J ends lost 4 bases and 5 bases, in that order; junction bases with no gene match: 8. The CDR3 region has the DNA TGTGCCAGCAGCGAGGACAGGGGAGTGAGAGATACGCAGTATTTT. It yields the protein CASSEDRGVRDTQYF.

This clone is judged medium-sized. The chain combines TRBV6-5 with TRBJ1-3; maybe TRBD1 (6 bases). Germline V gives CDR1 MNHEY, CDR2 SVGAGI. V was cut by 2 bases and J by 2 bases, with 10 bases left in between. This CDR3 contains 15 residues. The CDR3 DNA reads TGTGCCAGCAGTTACAATACAGGGACTGGAAACACCATATATTTT. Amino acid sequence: CASSYNTGTGNTIYF.

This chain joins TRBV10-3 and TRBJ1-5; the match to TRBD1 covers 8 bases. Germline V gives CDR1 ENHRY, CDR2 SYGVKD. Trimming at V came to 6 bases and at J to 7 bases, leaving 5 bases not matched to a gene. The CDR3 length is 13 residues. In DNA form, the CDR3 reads TGTGCCATCAGGAACGACAGGGGCCAGCCCCAGCATTTT. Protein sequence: CAIRNDRGQPQHF.

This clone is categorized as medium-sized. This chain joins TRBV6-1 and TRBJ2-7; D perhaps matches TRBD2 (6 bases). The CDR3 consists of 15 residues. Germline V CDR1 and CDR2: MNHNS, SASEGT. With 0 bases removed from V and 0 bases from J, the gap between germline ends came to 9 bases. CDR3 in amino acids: CASSEASEGSYEQYF. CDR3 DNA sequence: TGTGCCAGCAGTGAAGCCTCGGAGGGCTCCTACGAGCAGTACTTC.

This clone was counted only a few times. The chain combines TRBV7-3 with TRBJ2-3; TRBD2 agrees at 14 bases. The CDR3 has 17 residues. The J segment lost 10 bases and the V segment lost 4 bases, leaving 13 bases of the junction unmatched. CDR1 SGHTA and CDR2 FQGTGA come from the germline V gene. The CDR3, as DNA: TGTGCCAGCAGCTCGCCGGGACTAGCGGGGGAGCTGGGGTCGCAGTATTTT. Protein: CASSSPGLAGELGSQYF.

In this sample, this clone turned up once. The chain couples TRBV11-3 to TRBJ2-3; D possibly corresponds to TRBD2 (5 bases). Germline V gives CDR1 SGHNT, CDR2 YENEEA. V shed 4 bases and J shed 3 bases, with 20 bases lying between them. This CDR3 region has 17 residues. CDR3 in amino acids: CASSSRRAVERTDTQYF. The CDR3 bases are TGTGCCAGCAGCTCGAGGCGGGCCGTCGAGCGGACAGATACGCAGTATTTT.

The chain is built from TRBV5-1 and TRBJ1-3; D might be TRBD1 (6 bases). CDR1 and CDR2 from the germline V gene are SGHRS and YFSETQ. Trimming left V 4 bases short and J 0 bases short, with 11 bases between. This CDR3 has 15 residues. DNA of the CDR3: TGCGCCAGCAGCGCCCAAGGGGGCTCTGGAAACACCATATATTTT. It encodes CASSAQGGSGNTIYF.

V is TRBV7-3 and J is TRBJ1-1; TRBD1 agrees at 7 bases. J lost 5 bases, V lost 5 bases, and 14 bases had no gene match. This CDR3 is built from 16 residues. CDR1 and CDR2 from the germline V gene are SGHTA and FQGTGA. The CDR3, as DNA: TGTGCCAGCAGCCCACAGGGGACAGCGATGCCGACTGAAGCTTTCTTT. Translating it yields CASSPQGTAMPTEAFF. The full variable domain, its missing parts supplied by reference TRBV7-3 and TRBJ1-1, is GAGVSQTPSNKVTEKGKYVELRCDPISGHTALYWYRQSLGQGPEFLIYFQGTGAADDSGLPNDRFFAVRPEGSVSTLKIQRTERGDSAVYLCASSPQGTAMPTEAFFGQGTRLTVV.

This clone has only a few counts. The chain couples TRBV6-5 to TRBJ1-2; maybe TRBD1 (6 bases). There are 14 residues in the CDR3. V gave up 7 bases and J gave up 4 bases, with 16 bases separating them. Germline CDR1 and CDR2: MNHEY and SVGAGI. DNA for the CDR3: TGTGCCAGCACAGGGACACAATCCAGCTATGGCTACACCTTC. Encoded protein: CASTGTQSSYGYTF.

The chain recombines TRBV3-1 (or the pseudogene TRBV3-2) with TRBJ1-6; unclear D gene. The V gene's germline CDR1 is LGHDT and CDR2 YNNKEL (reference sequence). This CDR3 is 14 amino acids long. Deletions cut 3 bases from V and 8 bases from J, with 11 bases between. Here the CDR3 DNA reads TGTGCCAGCAGCCAGAATCGGGGTTATTCACCCCTCCACTTT. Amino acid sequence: CASSQNRGYSPLHF.

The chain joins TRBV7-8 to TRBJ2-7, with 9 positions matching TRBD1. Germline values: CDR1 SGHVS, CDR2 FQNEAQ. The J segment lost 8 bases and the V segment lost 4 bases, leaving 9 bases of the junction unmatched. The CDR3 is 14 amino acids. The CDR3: CASSSGTGNTQQYF. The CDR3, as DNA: TGTGCCAGCAGCTCCGGGACAGGGAACACCCAGCAGTACTTC.

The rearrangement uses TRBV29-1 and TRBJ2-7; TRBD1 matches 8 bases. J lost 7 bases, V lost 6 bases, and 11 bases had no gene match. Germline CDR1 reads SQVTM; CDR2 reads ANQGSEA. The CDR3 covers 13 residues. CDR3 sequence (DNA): TGCAGCGTATGGATTGGACAGGGCATGGAGCAGTACTTC. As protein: CSVWIGQGMEQYF.

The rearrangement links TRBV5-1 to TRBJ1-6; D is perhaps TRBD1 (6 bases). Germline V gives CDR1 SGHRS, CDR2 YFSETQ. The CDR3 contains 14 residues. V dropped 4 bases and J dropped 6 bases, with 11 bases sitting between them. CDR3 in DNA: TGCGCCAGCAGCATTGGGACAAGTAATTCACCCCTCCACTTT. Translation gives CASSIGTSNSPLHF.